A single sample is the source of the 30 T cell receptor beta chains below, sequenced in a study of blood T cell repertoires in COVID-19. The assay was immunoSEQ multiplex PCR, and TCRdb's table has in-frame clones only and misses some. The repertoire holds 200,000 to 300,000 clones, 75% to 90% seen once, with about 2% in the top ten. Sequenced: peripheral blood. All receptors derive from a man younger than 40 with active or convalescent COVID-19.

The chain uses TRBV27 and TRBJ1-2, with TRBD1 matching over 7 bases. The trim removed 5 bases at V and 3 bases at J, leaving 3 bases unmatched. Germline V lookup: CDR1 MNHEY, CDR2 SMNVEV (reference sequence). This CDR3 is 13 amino acids long. The chain's CDR3 is CASSTTGDYGYTF. The CDR3 coding sequence is TGTGCCAGCAGTACCACAGGGGACTATGGCTACACCTTC.

The rearrangement joins TRBV3-1 (or the pseudogene TRBV3-2) to TRBJ2-5, with 13 bases matching TRBD2. CDR1 and CDR2 (germline): LGHDT, YNNKEL (reference sequence). The ends lost 4 bases at V and 5 bases at J; junction bases unmatched: 1. CDR3 length: 14 amino acids. The CDR3 sequence: CASSLTSGGETQYF. CDR3 coding DNA: TGTGCCAGCAGCCTGACTAGCGGGGGGGAGACCCAGTACTTC.

CDR3 residues: CASNYSNQPQHF. In DNA form, the CDR3 reads TGTGCCAGCAACTATAGCAATCAGCCCCAGCATTTT. V usage is TRBV27 and J usage is TRBJ1-5, with D unresolved. Trimming stripped 7 bases from V and 0 bases from J, with 4 bases between. The CDR3 spans 12 residues. Germline CDR1 and CDR2: MNHEY and SMNVEV (reference sequence).

The chain links TRBV5-1 to TRBJ2-3; 9 bases are shared with TRBD2. Germline V lookup: CDR1 SGHRS, CDR2 YFSETQ. Losses at the gene ends were 1 base for V and 2 bases for J; bases not matched to a gene: 14. The CDR3 contains 19 residues. CDR3 amino acids: CASSLSTYSGGSITDTQYF. As DNA, the CDR3 is TGCGCCAGCAGCTTGAGTACTTATAGCGGGGGCTCCATCACAGATACGCAGTATTTT.

This clone has a single count. The rearrangement links TRBV7-2 to TRBJ2-5; 9 bases fit TRBD1. The V gene's germline CDR1 is SGHTA and CDR2 FQGNSA. The CDR3 runs to 15 residues. J gave up 5 bases and V 5 bases, and 9 bases lay outside the gene matches. The CDR3 DNA is TGTGCCAGCAGCGCCCAGGGACAGGGAGGGGAGACCCAGTACTTC. This gives the protein CASSAQGQGGETQYF.

Only a few counts were recorded for this clone. This rearrangement joins TRBV30 to TRBJ2-5; D is undetermined. Trimming stripped 1 base from V and 2 bases from J, with 2 bases between. This CDR3 comprises 11 residues. CDR1 GTSNPN and CDR2 SVGIG come from the germline V gene (reference sequence). CDR3 bases: TGTGCCTGGAGTGCACAAGAGACCCAGTACTTC. Protein product: CAWSAQETQYF.

This chain links TRBV20-1 with TRBJ1-4; D not certain. Germline CDR1 reads DFQATT; CDR2 reads SNEGSKA (reference sequence). The CDR3 is 13 residues long. The V gene lost 3 bases and the J gene lost 7 bases, with 12 bases spanning the gap. CDR3 in amino acids: CSASFQSGEKLFF. As DNA, the CDR3 is TGCAGTGCTAGTTTTCAGTCGGGTGAAAAACTGTTTTTT.

The chain joins TRBV6-2 or TRBV6-3 to TRBJ1-2; D possibly corresponds to TRBD1 (6 bases). Germline loops: CDR1 MNHEY, CDR2 SVGEGT. CDR3 size: 16 residues. V lost 2 bases and J 2 bases, leaving 15 bases between the germline ends. The CDR3 loop reads CASSYGSGASNYGYTF. The CDR3 region has the DNA TGTGCCAGCAGTTACGGGTCAGGGGCCTCCAACTATGGCTACACCTTC.

The genes are TRBV2 and TRBJ1-5; D gene unclear. The CDR3 is made up of 13 amino acids. Trimming took 6 bases from V and 4 from J, leaving 10 bases between them. Germline V gene lookup returns CDR1 SNHLY and CDR2 FYNNEI. The CDR3 here is CASRGDWNQPQHF. As DNA, the CDR3 is TGTGCCAGCAGGGGCGATTGGAATCAGCCCCAGCATTTT. Complete variable domain (other parts from reference TRBV2 and TRBJ1-5): EPEVTQTPSHQVTQMGQEVILRCVPISNHLYFYWYRQILGQKVEFLVSFYNNEISEKSEIFDDQFSVERPDGSNFTLKIRSTKLEDSAMYFCASRGDWNQPQHFGDGTRLSIL.

CDR3 nucleotide sequence: TGTGCCATCAGTGAGGGGCAATCACCCGGCTTCGAGCAGTACTTC. Its protein product is CAISEGQSPGFEQYF. The gene calls are TRBV10-3 and TRBJ2-7; D uncertain. This CDR3 is built from 15 residues. V lost 2 bases, J lost 6 bases, and 17 bases lay in between. Germline CDR1 is ENHRY and CDR2 is SYGVKD.

V usage is TRBV18 and J usage is TRBJ1-5; D gene unclear. The length of the CDR3 is 13 residues. V lost 3 bases, J lost 0 bases, and 3 bases lay in between. The germline gives CDR1 KGHSH, CDR2 LQKENI. The CDR3 coding sequence is TGTGCCAGCTCACCCGTTAGCAATCAGCCCCAGCATTTT. It translates to CASSPVSNQPQHF.

This chain joins TRBV11-1 and TRBJ1-2; 8 bases are shared with TRBD1. J was trimmed by 6 bases and V by 2 bases; bases with no gene match: 5. The CDR3 extends over 14 amino acids. In germline, CDR1 is SGHAT, CDR2 FQDESV (reference sequence). The CDR3 DNA reads as TGTGCCAGCAGCTTACCAGGGGGCCCGGATGGCTACACCTTC. Translating gives CASSLPGGPDGYTF. The complete variable domain, with remaining parts taken from reference TRBV11-1 and TRBJ1-2, reads EAEVAQSPRYKITEKSQAVAFWCDPISGHATLYWYRQILGQGPELLVQFQDESVVDDSQLPKDRFSAERLKGVDSTLKIQPAELGDSAMYLCASSLPGGPDGYTFGSGTRLTVV.

The genes are TRBV6-6 and TRBJ1-5; 7 bases align to TRBD1. Germline-derived CDR1 and CDR2 are MNHNY and SVGAGI (reference sequence). V was clipped by 11 bases and J by 2 bases; unmatched bases: 9. The CDR3 is 14 amino acids. The CDR3 is CACRTGTGNQPQHF. CDR3 sequence (DNA): TGTGCCTGCCGGACCGGGACAGGCAATCAGCCCCAGCATTTT.

The genes are TRBV6-5 and TRBJ1-1; possible D gene TRBD1, 5 bases. The V and J ends lost 6 bases and 3 bases respectively, with 11 bases between them. Per the germline V gene, CDR1 is MNHEY and CDR2 is SVGAGI. This CDR3 spans 13 amino acids. Here the CDR3 reads CASSVDRDTEAFF. The CDR3 DNA reads TGTGCCAGCAGCGTCGACAGAGACACTGAAGCTTTCTTT.

The chain recombines TRBV29-1 with TRBJ1-1; the match to TRBD1 covers 8 bases. The CDR3 has 13 residues. From germline, CDR1 is SQVTM and CDR2 ANQGSEA. J lost 5 bases, V lost 6 bases, and 8 bases had no gene match. The CDR3 DNA follows: TGCAGCGTCCTCAGGGGGCCGAGGACTGAAGCTTTCTTT. This codes for CSVLRGPRTEAFF.

This clone showed up just a few times. The genes are TRBV21-1 and TRBJ2-1; the table's D call TRBD1 went unverified against the DNA. TRBV21-1 represents a pseudogene. This CDR3 is built from 16 residues. DNA for the CDR3: TGTGCCAGCAGCTCACCCGGACAGGGTAGTAACAATGAGCAGTTCTTC. This sequence encodes CASSSPGQGSNNEQFF.

V gene TRBV5-1 combines with J gene TRBJ2-7; no reliable D call. The V end was cut by 4 bases, the J end by 3 bases, with 11 bases between. This CDR3 has 13 residues. Germline CDR1 is SGHRS and CDR2 is YFSETQ. CDR3: CASSPRLSYEQYF. DNA for the CDR3: TGCGCCAGCAGCCCCCGGTTGAGCTACGAGCAGTACTTC.

J is TRBJ2-2 and V is TRBV30, with D uncertain. The length of the CDR3 is 15 residues. V was cut by 0 bases and J by 1 base, with 9 bases left in between. Per the germline V gene, CDR1 is GTSNPN and CDR2 is SVGIG (reference sequence). The CDR3 coding sequence is TGTGCCTGGAGTGTAGTTGGGCGGAACACCGGGGAGCTGTTTTTT. Protein sequence: CAWSVVGRNTGELFF. The full variable domain, with the rest looked up from reference TRBV30 and TRBJ2-2, is SQTIHQWPATLVQPVGSPLSLECTVEGTSNPNLYWYRQAAGRGLQLLFYSVGIGQISSEVPQNLSASRPQDRQFILSSKKLLLSDSGFYLCAWSVVGRNTGELFFGEGSRLTVL.

The chain uses TRBV6-5 and TRBJ2-7; D remains ambiguous. Germline lookup yields CDR1 MNHEY and CDR2 SVGAGI. V lost 6 bases and J 0 bases, leaving 15 bases between the germline ends. The CDR3 length is 15 residues. CDR3 sequence (DNA): TGTGCCAGCAGCTTGTTGACAAGTGGCTCCTACGAGCAGTACTTC. This codes for CASSLLTSGSYEQYF.

The chain couples TRBV5-6 to TRBJ1-5; 7 nucleotides agree with TRBD1. V lost 2 bases and J lost 4; bases outside the gene matches: 6. The V gene's germline CDR1 is SGHDT and CDR2 YYEEEE. This CDR3 spans 15 amino acids. The CDR3 region has the DNA TGTGCCAGCAGCTTCCAGGGGGTGGGAAATCAGCCCCAGCATTTT. Encoded protein: CASSFQGVGNQPQHF. The full variable domain, completed using reference TRBV5-6 and TRBJ1-5, is DAGVTQSPTHLIKTRGQQVTLRCSPKSGHDTVSWYQQALGQGPQFIFQYYEEEERQRGNFPDRFSGHQFPNYSSELNVNALLLGDSALYLCASSFQGVGNQPQHFGDGTRLSIL.

The chain has TRBV7-9 and TRBJ1-2; 7 bases fit TRBD1. The CDR3 runs to 15 residues. V lost 5 bases, J lost 2 bases, and 8 bases stayed unmatched. Per the germline V gene, CDR1 is SEHNR and CDR2 is FQNEAQ (reference sequence). The CDR3 protein is CASSTQSTGNYGYTF. In nucleotides, the CDR3 is TGTGCCAGCAGCACACAGTCGACAGGGAACTATGGCTACACCTTC.

V usage is TRBV19 and J usage is TRBJ2-1; possible D gene TRBD1, 5 bases. CDR3 length: 11 residues. The germline CDR1 and CDR2 sequences are LNHDA and SQIVND (reference sequence). The V gene lost 5 bases and the J gene lost 8 bases, with 7 bases spanning the gap. As DNA, the CDR3 is TGTGCCAGTAGTCACAGGCATGAGCAGTTCTTC. Amino acid sequence: CASSHRHEQFF.

V is TRBV18 and J is TRBJ1-4; D is unclear. Germline CDR1 reads KGHSH; CDR2 reads LQKENI. The CDR3 loop spans 13 amino acids. The ends were cut back, 2 bases at V and 8 bases at J, with 9 bases in the middle. CDR3 in amino acids: CASSPGWREKLFF. CDR3 nucleotides: TGTGCCAGCTCACCAGGGTGGAGGGAAAAACTGTTTTTT.

This rearrangement joins TRBV5-8 to TRBJ1-2, with D tentatively TRBD1 (6 bases). The V end lost 6 bases, the J end lost 2 bases, and 8 bases lay between the germline ends. This CDR3 has 12 amino acids. Germline V CDR1 and CDR2: SGHTS, YDEGEE. The CDR3 coding sequence is TGTGCCAGCATAGGACAGAACTATGGCTACACCTTC. Translated, it gives CASIGQNYGYTF. Using reference TRBV5-8 and TRBJ1-2 for the parts outside the CDR3, the full variable domain is EAGVTQSPTHLIKTRGQQATLRCSPISGHTSVYWYQQALGLGLQFLLWYDEGEERNRGNFPPRFSGRQFPNYSSELNVNALELEDSALYLCASIGQNYGYTFGSGTRLTVV.

V is TRBV30 and J is TRBJ1-2, with TRBD1 identical over 7 bases. The ends lost 2 bases at V and 4 bases at J; junction bases unmatched: 7. Per the germline V gene, CDR1 is GTSNPN and CDR2 is SVGIG (reference sequence). The CDR3 length is 14 residues. The CDR3 DNA is TGTGCCTGGAGTCGGGACAGCGGATTCTATGGCTACACCTTC. Its translation: CAWSRDSGFYGYTF.

This clone was found once. The chain couples TRBV7-9 to TRBJ1-2; D remains unclear. CDR3 length equals 13 residues. From germline, CDR1 is SEHNR and CDR2 FQNEAQ (reference sequence). V lost 3 bases, J lost 5 bases, and 10 bases lay in between. In nucleotides, the CDR3 is TGTGCCAGCAGCTTTCCCCCTCTGTATGGCTACACCTTC. Its protein product is CASSFPPLYGYTF.

The genes are TRBV11-2 and TRBJ2-7, with TRBD2 matching 7 bases. Germline V gives CDR1 SGHAT, CDR2 FQNNGV. This CDR3 is 14 amino acids long. V lost 3 bases, J lost 4 bases, and 6 bases stayed unmatched. The CDR3 reads CASSLVLATYEQYF. DNA of the CDR3: TGTGCCAGCAGCTTGGTACTAGCGACATACGAGCAGTACTTC.

The chain employs TRBV29-1 and TRBJ1-2; D unclear. The CDR3 is 14 amino acids. CDR1 and CDR2 from the germline V gene are SQVTM and ANQGSEA. V lost 0 bases and J 0 bases, leaving 8 bases between the germline ends. The CDR3 region is CSVEDLLANYGYTF. For the CDR3, the DNA is TGCAGCGTTGAAGATCTTCTAGCTAACTATGGCTACACCTTC.

The CDR3 region is CASSDVTSPTYEQYF. As DNA, the CDR3 is TGTGCCAGCAGTGATGTCACTAGCCCGACCTACGAGCAGTACTTC. The chain is built from TRBV2 and TRBJ2-7, with a possible D match to TRBD2 (6 bases). V was pared by 3 bases and J by 2 bases, with 14 bases between. Germline CDR1 and CDR2: SNHLY and FYNNEI. This CDR3 has 15 residues.

The chain links TRBV10-1 to TRBJ2-3; 12 positions match TRBD2. The CDR3 spans 17 residues. Germline V CDR1 and CDR2: WNHNN, SYGVQD (reference sequence). J gave up 1 base and V 6 bases, and 8 bases lay outside the gene matches. The CDR3 DNA follows: TGCGCCAGCAGCGATAGACTAGCGGGGGAAGGCACAGATACGCAGTATTTT. As protein: CASSDRLAGEGTDTQYF.